The 31 T cell receptor beta chains below all came from one sample that was sequenced in a study of Ad26.COV2.S vaccination and SARS-CoV-2 variants. Here immunoSEQ multiplex PCR was the method, and the copy in TCRdb shows in-frame clones only, minus some. In the table there are almost 400,000 clones, about nine tenths of which are singletons. Treatment given: some 19 received Ad26.COV2.S at low or high dose, single or two shots; 5 received placebo; per-sample allocation not given. Day 63 following the first vaccine or placebo injection was when the samples were taken. The sample here was peripheral blood, taken in a trial of Ad26.COV2.S vaccine versus placebo. The source of these receptors is a person between 18 and 59 years old who received the Ad26.COV2.S COVID-19 vaccine or a placebo.

The chain uses TRBV19 and TRBJ1-5; weak D call: TRBD1 (5 bases). Per germline, CDR1 LNHDA and CDR2 SQIVND (reference sequence). The CDR3 runs 16 residues. The ends were cut back, 7 bases at V and 5 bases at J, with 21 bases in the middle. CDR3 DNA: TGTGCCAGTACCCCCCCGAGGGCCAGGGAGGATCAGCCCCAGCATTTT. This gives the protein CASTPPRAREDQPQHF. Full variable domain (rest looked up from reference TRBV19 and TRBJ1-5): DGGITQSPKYLFRKEGQNVTLSCEQNLNHDAMYWYRQDPGQGLRLIYYSQIVNDFQKGDIAEGYSVSREKKESFPLTVTSAQKNPTAFYLCASTPPRAREDQPQHFGDGTRLSIL.

The chain couples TRBV5-8 to TRBJ1-5; possible D gene TRBD1, 6 bases. The length of the CDR3 is 15 residues. The germline CDR1 and CDR2 sequences are SGHTS and YDEGEE. The V gene lost 3 bases and the J gene lost 2 bases, with 12 bases spanning the gap. CDR3 DNA sequence: TGTGCCAGCAGCTCGGGGGACACAGGCAATCAGCCCCAGCATTTT. Its protein product is CASSSGDTGNQPQHF.

This chain connects TRBV15 to TRBJ2-4, with D maybe TRBD2 (6 bases). Germline CDR1 reads LNHNV; CDR2 reads YYDKDF (reference sequence). Deletions cut 5 bases from V and 3 bases from J, with 23 bases between. This CDR3 is 18 amino acids long. The CDR3 DNA is TGTGCCACCAGCCCATTATTGCCGCTAGAGGAGGGCAAAAACATTCAGTACTTC. It specifies CATSPLLPLEEGKNIQYF.

The chain has TRBV4-1 and TRBJ2-2; TRBD2 matches 8 bases. This CDR3 comprises 16 residues. Germline values: CDR1 MGHRA, CDR2 YSYEKL. The junction had 3 bases not matched to a gene; V was cut back by 1 base and J by 2 bases. The DNA of the CDR3 is TGCGCCAGCAGCCAAGTGCGGGAGGTAAACACCGGGGAGCTGTTTTTT. Amino acid sequence: CASSQVREVNTGELFF.

This chain joins TRBV6-5 and TRBJ1-5, with a tentative D call TRBD1 (5 bases). Trimming cost V 8 bases and J 7 bases, with 18 bases left between them. Germline assignment: CDR1 MNHEY and CDR2 SVGAGI. This CDR3 comprises 14 residues. CDR3 region: CASGVRGLVQPQHF. The CDR3 DNA follows: TGTGCCAGCGGGGTAAGGGGTTTGGTCCAGCCCCAGCATTTT.

Comments on this clone: The junction shows a germline mismatch at one end, possibly a read error. This chain links TRBV11-3 with TRBJ2-7, with D possibly matching TRBD1 (5 bases). The CDR3 length is 13 residues. CDR1 is SGHNT, CDR2 YENEEA, per germline. The CDR3, as DNA: TGTGCCAGCGGCTTGGGGCCGATCAACGAGCAGTACTTC. As protein: CASGLGPINEQYF.

This chain connects TRBV2 to TRBJ1-5; the D is unclear. This CDR3 comprises 13 residues. The germline gives CDR1 SNHLY, CDR2 FYNNEI. The V end was cut by 8 bases, the J end by 1 base, with 9 bases between. CDR3 sequence reads: CASGSGSNQPQHF. The CDR3 coding sequence is TGTGCCAGCGGGTCGGGGAGCAATCAGCCCCAGCATTTT.

The rearrangement joins TRBV5-1 to TRBJ2-1; 9 positions match TRBD1. V was clipped by 0 bases and J by 5 bases; unmatched bases: 3. Germline lookup yields CDR1 SGHRS and CDR2 YFSETQ. The CDR3 covers 15 residues. CDR3 protein: CASSLDRGLNNEQFF. The DNA of the CDR3 is TGCGCCAGCAGCTTGGACAGGGGGCTAAACAATGAGCAGTTCTTC.

CDR3 amino acids: CASSEEGGGNQPQHF. CDR3 nucleotides: TGTGCCAGCAGTGAAGAAGGAGGGGGCAATCAGCCCCAGCATTTT. This chain joins TRBV2 and TRBJ1-5, with D perhaps TRBD1 (5 bases). Per germline, CDR1 SNHLY and CDR2 FYNNEI. This CDR3 is built from 15 residues. V was pared by 1 base and J by 2 bases, with 9 bases between.

This rearrangement joins TRBV7-2 to TRBJ2-2; TRBD2 matches at 12 bases. Germline V CDR1 and CDR2: SGHTA, FQGNSA. V shed 2 bases and J 8 bases; nucleotides not matched to a gene: 3. This CDR3 region has 15 residues. CDR3 protein: CASSLRLAGGGELFF. CDR3 nucleotides: TGTGCCAGCAGCTTACGCCTAGCGGGAGGGGGGGAGCTGTTTTTT.

The chain joins TRBV2 to TRBJ2-4; D may correspond to TRBD1 or TRBD2 (5 bases each). Trimming pared 6 bases from V and 5 bases from J, leaving 8 bases between. Germline V gives CDR1 SNHLY, CDR2 FYNNEI. The CDR3 is 12 residues long. The CDR3 reads CASSGTENIQYF. As DNA, the CDR3 is TGTGCCAGCAGCGGGACGGAAAACATTCAGTACTTC.

This chain uses TRBV2 with TRBJ2-5; 8 positions agree with TRBD2. Unmatched junction bases numbered 10, after V lost 5 bases and J lost 2 bases. The CDR3 extends over 16 amino acids. CDR1 SNHLY and CDR2 FYNNEI come from the germline V gene. The CDR3 spells CASSPGLASSQETQYF. The DNA for the CDR3 is TGTGCCAGCAGTCCCGGACTAGCCAGCTCACAAGAGACCCAGTACTTC.

This clone was recorded many times. DNA of the CDR3: TGTGCCAGCAGTTACAGGATGGGGAGCACTGAAGCTTTCTTT. Translating gives CASSYRMGSTEAFF. The chain carries TRBV6-5 and TRBJ1-1; D remains unclear. Germline V gene lookup returns CDR1 MNHEY and CDR2 SVGAGI. V lost 2 bases, J lost 4 bases, and 11 bases lay in between. The CDR3 is made up of 14 amino acids.

Regarding this clone: One end of the junction varies from germline; a read error may be responsible. The V call is TRBV2, the J call TRBJ2-7; no clear D gene. The CDR3 sequence is 15 residues long. Per the germline V gene, CDR1 is SNHLY and CDR2 is FYNNEI. CDR3 amino acids: CASSEGPRPLSEQYF. The DNA of the CDR3 is TGTGCCAGCAGCGAAGGGCCCCGACCCCTCAGCGAGCAGTACTTC.

J is TRBJ2-7 and V is TRBV7-9, with D unresolved. The CDR3 loop spans 14 amino acids. CDR1 is SEHNR, CDR2 FQNEAQ, per germline (reference sequence). Trimming stripped 1 base from V and 5 bases from J, with 12 bases between. For the CDR3, the DNA is TGTGCCAGCAGCTTAGGGACCAGCCCCAACGAGCAGTACTTC. Residues: CASSLGTSPNEQYF.

This chain links TRBV9 with TRBJ1-4, with TRBD1 identical over 8 bases. The CDR3 spans 14 residues. Trimming took 3 bases from V and 8 from J; bases not matched to a gene: 6. Per germline, CDR1 SGDLS and CDR2 YYNGEE. The CDR3 region is CASSAQGAREKLFF. DNA of the CDR3: TGTGCCAGCAGCGCCCAGGGGGCCCGAGAAAAACTGTTTTTT.

V usage is TRBV6-5 and J usage is TRBJ2-7, with D possibly matching TRBD1 (5 bases). The CDR3 spans 12 residues. V was cut by 7 bases and J by 2 bases, with 9 bases left in between. Germline loops: CDR1 MNHEY, CDR2 SVGAGI. CDR3 sequence (DNA): TGTGCCAGCAAGGGGTCACCCTACGAGCAGTACTTC. Translation gives CASKGSPYEQYF.

CDR3 residues: CAWSVWRRGRYEQYF. Here the CDR3 DNA reads TGTGCCTGGAGTGTATGGCGCAGGGGGCGGTACGAGCAGTACTTC. The chain combines TRBV30 with TRBJ2-7, with TRBD1 identical over 8 bases. The CDR3 covers 15 residues. With V trimmed by 0 bases and J by 4 bases, 8 bases remained unmatched. The germline V gene encodes CDR1 GTSNPN and CDR2 SVGIG (reference sequence).

The rearrangement uses TRBV7-9 and TRBJ1-4; maybe TRBD1 (5 bases). Germline V gene data show CDR1 as SEHNR and CDR2 as FQNEAQ (reference sequence). This CDR3 is 14 amino acids long. V was trimmed by 2 bases and J by 4 bases, leaving 8 bases between them. The CDR3 is CASSLWDLNEKLFF. DNA for the CDR3: TGTGCCAGCAGCTTATGGGACCTTAATGAAAAACTGTTTTTT.

The table lists this clone with a few counts. V is TRBV11-2 and J is TRBJ2-7; D might be TRBD2 (6 bases). The V end was cut by 5 bases, the J end by 3 bases, with 17 bases between. This CDR3 contains 15 residues. Germline V CDR1 and CDR2: SGHAT, FQNNGV. The CDR3 sequence: CASSGGSGPLYEQYF. The CDR3 nucleotides read TGTGCCAGCAGCGGGGGGAGCGGCCCACTCTACGAGCAGTACTTC.

J is TRBJ1-1 and V is TRBV19; D gene ambiguous. The CDR3 spans 16 residues. Germline V gene sequence: CDR1 LNHDA, CDR2 SQIVND (reference sequence). V dropped 4 bases and J dropped 5 bases, with 20 bases sitting between them. The CDR3 sequence: CASSKSGSLFLTEAFF. CDR3 in DNA: TGTGCCAGTAGTAAATCCGGGTCCCTCTTTTTAACTGAAGCTTTCTTT. Supplemented by reference TRBV19 and TRBJ1-1, the full variable domain reads DGGITQSPKYLFRKEGQNVTLSCEQNLNHDAMYWYRQDPGQGLRLIYYSQIVNDFQKGDIAEGYSVSREKKESFPLTVTSAQKNPTAFYLCASSKSGSLFLTEAFFGQGTRLTVV.

The chain employs TRBV24-1 and TRBJ2-5; D perhaps matches TRBD1 (5 bases). This CDR3 contains 15 residues. The germline V gene has CDR1 KGHDR and CDR2 SFDVKD. The V gene lost 4 bases and the J gene lost 2 bases, with 13 bases spanning the gap. The CDR3 DNA is TGTGCCACCAGTGAGATGGGGCTAACACAAGAGACCCAGTACTTC. This codes for CATSEMGLTQETQYF.

V usage is TRBV7-2 and J usage is TRBJ2-5; D perhaps matches TRBD1 (6 bases). V was shortened by 7 bases and J by 2 bases, with 17 bases between the two germline ends. In germline, CDR1 is SGHTA, CDR2 FQGNSA. The CDR3 runs 15 residues. This CDR3 is CASTLTGALQETQYF. CDR3 DNA sequence: TGTGCCAGCACCTTGACAGGCGCCTTACAAGAGACCCAGTACTTC.

The chain combines TRBV5-5 with TRBJ2-3; 7 bases align to TRBD2. CDR3 length: 14 amino acids. The germline CDR1 and CDR2 sequences are SGHKS and YYEKEE (reference sequence). V trimming: 4 bases; J trimming: 3 bases; junction bases outside the gene matches: 5. The CDR3 DNA follows: TGTGCCAGCAGCGGGAGGGCCGTGACAGATACGCAGTATTTT. This gives the protein CASSGRAVTDTQYF.

The gene calls are TRBV24-1 and TRBJ2-3; D is possibly TRBD1 or TRBD2 (5 bases each). The CDR3 contains 17 residues. V was shortened by 3 bases and J by 2 bases, with 17 bases between the two germline ends. Germline lookup yields CDR1 KGHDR and CDR2 SFDVKD. The CDR3 sequence: CATSDVPVEGPTDTQYF. CDR3 nucleotide sequence: TGTGCCACCAGTGATGTACCCGTAGAGGGGCCCACAGATACGCAGTATTTT.

The gene calls are TRBV2 and TRBJ2-4, with D possibly matching TRBD1 (6 bases). V was cut by 3 bases and J by 7 bases, with 7 bases left in between. This CDR3 is 12 amino acids long. CDR1 and CDR2 from the germline V gene are SNHLY and FYNNEI. DNA for the CDR3: TGTGCCAGCAGTGATGGGGGCAACATTCAGTACTTC. Translated: CASSDGGNIQYF.

The V and J genes are TRBV6-2 or TRBV6-3 and TRBJ2-7; possibly TRBD2 for D (7 bases). The V and J ends lost 0 bases and 5 bases respectively, with 23 bases between them. The CDR3 runs 18 residues. The germline gives CDR1 MNHEY, CDR2 SVGEGT. CDR3 loop: CASSYSGRGSRTVDEQYF. As DNA, the CDR3 is TGTGCCAGCAGTTACTCGGGGAGGGGGTCGAGGACTGTGGACGAGCAGTACTTC.

This chain joins TRBV6-5 and TRBJ2-5; 9 bases are a match to TRBD2. CDR1 MNHEY and CDR2 SVGAGI come from the germline V gene. The CDR3 extends over 14 amino acids. V shed 6 bases and J 4 bases; nucleotides not matched to a gene: 6. CDR3 residues: CASRPPGLAETQYF. In DNA, the CDR3 is TGTGCCAGCAGGCCACCGGGACTAGCAGAGACCCAGTACTTC.

This chain connects TRBV27 to TRBJ1-2, with D hard to call. Germline values: CDR1 MNHEY, CDR2 SMNVEV (reference sequence). The V end lost 3 bases, the J end lost 6 bases, and 11 bases lay between the germline ends. CDR3 length: 13 residues. The CDR3 sequence: CASSLTRTDGYTF. The CDR3, as DNA: TGTGCCAGCAGTTTGACTCGGACGGATGGCTACACCTTC.

V usage is TRBV19 and J usage is TRBJ2-2; D call uncertain. The CDR3 covers 12 residues. The V end lost 3 bases, the J end lost 7 bases, and 6 bases lay between the germline ends. Per germline, CDR1 LNHDA and CDR2 SQIVND (reference sequence). The CDR3 DNA follows: TGTGCCAGTAGTATGGAATTCGGGGAGCTGTTTTTT. Translating it yields CASSMEFGELFF.

The V and J genes are TRBV23-1 and TRBJ2-7; 8 nucleotides match TRBD2. TRBV23-1 is given ORF status, its function remaining uncertain. The CDR3 has 14 residues. The V gene end was trimmed by 8 bases and the J gene end by 1 base; junction bases not matched to a gene: 7. The CDR3 sequence: CASRPREGSYEQYF. In DNA, the CDR3 is TGCGCCAGCCGCCCCCGGGAGGGATCCTACGAGCAGTACTTC.